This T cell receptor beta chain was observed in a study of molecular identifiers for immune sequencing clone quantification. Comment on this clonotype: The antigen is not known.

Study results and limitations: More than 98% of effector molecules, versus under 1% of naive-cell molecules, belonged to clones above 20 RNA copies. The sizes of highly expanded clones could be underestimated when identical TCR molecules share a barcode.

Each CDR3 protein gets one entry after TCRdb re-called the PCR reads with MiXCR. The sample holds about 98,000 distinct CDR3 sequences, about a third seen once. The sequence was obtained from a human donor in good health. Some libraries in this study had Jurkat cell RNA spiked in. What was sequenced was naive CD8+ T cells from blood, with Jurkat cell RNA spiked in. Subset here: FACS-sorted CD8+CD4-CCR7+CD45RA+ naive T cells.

The CDR3 region is CASSGPGGPYF. The CDR3 region has the DNA TGTGCCAGCAGCGGGCCGGGAGGGCCGTACTTC. The gene calls are TRBV5-6 and TRBJ2-7; TRBD2 agrees at 8 bases. CDR1 SGHDT and CDR2 YYEEEE come from the germline V gene. This CDR3 has 11 amino acids. V shed 4 bases and J 12 bases; nucleotides not matched to a gene: 6.